This is a list of T cell receptor beta chains from one sample in a study of CD8+CD57+ T cells in acquired aplastic anemia. TCRdb itself ran the reads through MiXCR, one entry per CDR3 protein. Among approximately 250,000 distinct CDR3 sequences listed, 65% to 90% were seen once. The specimen sequenced was sorted CD4+, CD8+, or CD8+CD57+ T cells (not recorded which) from PBMCs. The receptors stem from a human donor with aplastic anemia. CDR3s include the opening cysteine and the closing phenylalanine or tryptophan. A D gene is named only where the DNA matches it firmly. Some rows have no size entry. The others give once, few or many, or a class for an expanded clone.

len	v_gene	abundance	d_gene	j_gene	CDR3aa	CDR3nt
14	TRBV7-2	NA	TRBD1	TRBJ2-7	CASCSDRNYFEQYF	TGTGCCAGCTGCTCGGACAGGAATTATTTCGAACAGTACTTC
17	TRBV20-1	NA	NA	TRBJ2-1	CSARDPGTADSYNEQFF	TGCAGTGCTAGAGATCCGGGGACTGCAGACTCCTACAATGAGCAGTTCTTC
11	TRBV10-2	few	NA	TRBJ2-2	CASISHGELFF	TGCGCCAGCATCAGCCACGGGGAGCTGTTTTTT
14	TRBV11-2	NA	TRBD2	TRBJ2-7	CASSSFAGGREQYF	TGTGCCAGCAGCTCCTTCGCGGGAGGGCGGGAGCAGTACTTC
14	TRBV19	NA	NA	TRBJ2-7	CASSYVGDNYEEHF	TGTGCCAGCAGTTACGTGGGGGATAACTACGAGGAGCACTTC
16	TRBV7-2	NA	NA	TRBJ1-2	CATSDKKTGLGELYTF	TGTGCCACCAGTGACAAGAAAACAGGGCTCGGAGAGCTATACACCTTC
15	TRBV13	NA	NA	TRBJ2-2	CATHHLSGETGELFF	TGTGCCACCCACCATTTGTCAGGGGAGACCGGGGAGCTGTTTTTT
14	TRBV19	once	NA	TRBJ2-3	CASSLARGPYTEQF	TGTGCCAGCAGTTTAGCTAGAGGTCCCTATACGGAGCAGTTT
14	TRBV15	NA	NA	TRBJ2-3	CATSRGTGPDTQYF	TGTGCCACCAGCAGGGGCACCGGCCCCGATACCCAGTACTTT
15	TRBV7-9	NA	NA	TRBJ1-1	CASSLDLRGSTEEFF	TGTGCCAGCAGCTTAGATCTGAGAGGGAGCACCGAAGAGTTCTTT
15	TRBV24-1	once	TRBD2	TRBJ2-2	CASSALGGGSGELFF	TGTGCCAGCAGTGCTTTGGGGGGGGGGAGCGGGGAGCTGTTTTTT
14	TRBV11-3	NA	TRBD1	TRBJ2-7	CASRTGGKSHEQYF	TGTGCCAGCAGAACAGGGGGCAAATCCCACGAGCAGTACTTC
16	TRBV7-3	NA	TRBD1	TRBJ2-1	CASSQSGQPETQDQFF	TGTGCCAGCAGCCAATCGGGACAGCCAGAGACCCAGGACCAGTTCTTC
16	TRBV7-2	NA	NA	TRBJ1-2	CASSSESERLVYGYTF	TGTGCCAGCAGCTCCGAGAGTGAGCGGCTCGTATATGGCTACACCTTC
15	TRBV2	NA	NA	TRBJ2-3	CASRAGASDTQKQYF	TGTGCCAGCAGGGCCGGGGCTAGCGATACGCAGAAGCAGTATTTT
15	TRBV5-4	NA	TRBD2	TRBJ2-7	CASSFTSDNSYEQYF	TGTGCCAGCAGCTTTACTAGCGATAACTCCTACGAGCAGTACTTC
12	TRBV10-3	NA	NA	TRBJ2-5	CAISDPQETQYF	TGTGCCATCAGTGACCCCCAAGAGACCCAGTACTTC
14	TRBV12-5	NA	TRBD1	TRBJ1-1	CASQGQPLNTEAFF	TGTGCCAGCCAGGGACAGCCCTTGAACACTGAAGCTTTCTTT